The present entry profiles one T cell receptor beta chain with its context. Its target is not known. Within the ViraFEST assay, antigen-specific CD4+ T cells underwent expansion with viral peptide pools prior to sequencing. It was after roughly ten days of culture that CD4+ T cells were isolated. Infection with SARS-CoV-2 occurred in the person between March and December 2020, and PCR confirmed it. These data come from a study of vaccination effects on CD4 cells after COVID-19. Study-wide findings and caveats: Late in the post-vaccination period, infection-induced and vaccine-induced clones underwent marked clonal contraction.

Sequenced by immunoSEQ multiplex PCR; TCRdb stores in-frame clones only, minus some. The sample holds roughly 45,000 clones, around 75% seen once. Losses at the gene ends were 4 bases for V and 5 bases for J; bases not matched to a gene: 4. The CDR3 is 13 amino acids. The germline CDR1 and CDR2 sequences are MNHEY and SMNVEV (reference sequence). This chain connects TRBV27 to TRBJ1-1; 7 bases match TRBD1. Material: CD4+ T cells from PBMCs cultured with a peptide pool, obtained before COVID-19 vaccination. The sequence was obtained from a human donor who had a prior SARS-CoV-2 infection. CDR3 in amino acids: CASSSTGQTEAFF. The CDR3 DNA reads TGTGCCAGCAGTTCGACAGGGCAGACTGAAGCTTTCTTT.